A single sample is the source of the 31 T cell receptor beta chains below, sequenced in a study of CD8 T cells in Susac syndrome. The RNA, about 0.5 to 1 ug, was put through reverse transcription using random hexamers. MiXCR, applied by TCRdb to the immunoSEQ multiplex PCR reads, yields one record per CDR3 protein. The table shows 150,000 to 200,000 distinct CDR3 sequences, with around nine tenths occurring only once. Sequencing was carried out using CD4+ T cells from PBMCs. These receptors were obtained from a human donor with Susac syndrome.

This clonotype was counted once. This CDR3 is CAISEFGQGNEKLFF. The CDR3 DNA is TGTGCCATCAGTGAGTTCGGACAGGGGAATGAAAAACTGTTTTTT. This sequence joins TRBV10-3 and TRBJ1-4; 9 bases line up with TRBD1. The length of the CDR3 is 15 residues. V was clipped by 1 base and J by 5 bases; unmatched bases: 2. CDR1 is ENHRY, CDR2 SYGVKD, per germline.

This clonotype came up once. The J gene is TRBJ2-7, the V gene TRBV6-6, with TRBD2 matching 10 bases. The CDR3 spans 15 residues. V shed 5 bases, J shed 2 bases, and the junction held 6 bases outside the gene matches. CDR1 and CDR2 from the germline V gene are MNHNY and SVGAGI (reference sequence). In DNA form, the CDR3 reads TGTGCCAGCAGTACTAGCGGGGCCGAAACCTACGAGCAGTACTTC. It encodes CASSTSGAETYEQYF.

The chain is built from TRBV29-1 and TRBJ2-1; the match to TRBD2 covers 12 bases. The CDR3 sequence is 15 residues long. V lost 6 bases, J lost 4 bases, and 7 bases stayed unmatched. Germline V gene data show CDR1 as SQVTM and CDR2 as ANQGSEA. The CDR3 DNA is TGCAGCGTAAAGACTAGCGGGAGATATTACAATGAGCAGTTCTTC. It is translated as CSVKTSGRYYNEQFF.

This clonotype was observed a handful of times. The CDR3 DNA reads as TGTGCCAGCAGTTCCGACACCTACGAGCAGTACTTC. This codes for CASSSDTYEQYF. The rearrangement uses TRBV27 and TRBJ2-7; D not certain. The ends were cut back, 4 bases at V and 2 bases at J, with 6 bases in the middle. Germline CDR1 is MNHEY and CDR2 is SMNVEV (reference sequence). This CDR3 spans 12 amino acids.

The V gene is TRBV29-1, the J gene TRBJ2-3; TRBD1 or TRBD2 may be the D gene (5 bases each). This CDR3 is built from 15 residues. Germline-derived CDR1 and CDR2 are SQVTM and ANQGSEA. Trimming cost V 4 bases and J 1 base, with 15 bases left between them. The CDR3 protein is CSVGRDPARTDTQYF. In DNA, the CDR3 is TGCAGCGTTGGAAGGGACCCAGCCCGCACAGATACGCAGTATTTT.

CDR3 sequence reads: CSARPGGRETQYF. The CDR3 DNA sequence: TGCAGTGCTAGGCCGGGGGGCCGAGAGACCCAGTACTTC. The rearrangement joins TRBV20-1 to TRBJ2-5; possibly TRBD2 for D (7 bases). Trimming stripped 3 bases from V and 4 bases from J, with 12 bases between. The CDR3 is 13 residues long. Germline CDR1 is DFQATT and CDR2 is SNEGSKA (reference sequence).

V is TRBV18 and J is TRBJ2-3; TRBD2 matches at 8 bases. The CDR3 runs to 18 residues. Germline V gene lookup returns CDR1 KGHSH and CDR2 LQKENI. V was clipped by 4 bases and J by 4 bases; unmatched bases: 16. The CDR3 DNA is TGTGCCAGCTCACTCGACCCCCCAAGCGGGAGTTTCCCAGATACGCAGTATTTT. Residues: CASSLDPPSGSFPDTQYF.

V usage is TRBV5-1 and J usage is TRBJ2-5; D uncertain. The V gene's germline CDR1 is SGHRS and CDR2 YFSETQ. Trimming cost V 3 bases and J 2 bases, with 11 bases left between them. The CDR3 has 14 residues. CDR3 nucleotides: TGCGCCAGCAGCTGGCGGACGGAGCAAGAGACCCAGTACTTC. Translation: CASSWRTEQETQYF.

This rearrangement joins TRBV4-1 to TRBJ2-7, with 15 positions matching TRBD2. Germline assignment: CDR1 MGHRA and CDR2 YSYEKL. CDR3 length: 20 residues. V lost 0 bases and J lost 3; bases outside the gene matches: 12. In DNA form, the CDR3 reads TGCGCCAGCAGCCAAGACCGGACTAGCGGGAGGGTAGGGGACTTCTACGAGCAGTACTTC. Its protein product is CASSQDRTSGRVGDFYEQYF.

The gene calls are TRBV7-2 and TRBJ2-3, with 14 bases lining up with TRBD2. The CDR3 length is 18 residues. V was pared by 1 base and J by 2 bases, with 5 bases of the junction left unmatched. Germline loops: CDR1 SGHTA, CDR2 FQGNSA. The CDR3 DNA reads TGTGCCAGCAGCTTAGTAGGGACTAGCGGGGGATTCACAGATACGCAGTATTTT. Encoded protein: CASSLVGTSGGFTDTQYF. The complete variable domain, with remaining parts taken from reference TRBV7-2 and TRBJ2-3, reads GAGVSQSPSNKVTEKGKDVELRCDPISGHTALYWYRQSLGQGLEFLIYFQGNSAPDKSGLPSDRFSAERTGGSVSTLTIQRTQQEDSAVYLCASSLVGTSGGFTDTQYFGPGTRLTVL.

On this clonotype: The junction departs from the called germline gene at one end, perhaps through a read error. The rearrangement links TRBV18 to TRBJ2-6; D unclear. CDR1 is KGHSH, CDR2 LQKENI, per germline. The CDR3 loop spans 17 amino acids. CDR3 protein: CASSPRWESSGANVLTF. The DNA for the CDR3 is TGTGCCAGCTCCCCACGGTGGGAATCCTCTGGGGCCAACGTCCTGACTTTC.

The rearrangement uses TRBV7-2 and TRBJ2-3, with 9 bases aligning to TRBD2. V shed 3 bases, J shed 4 bases, and the junction held 5 bases outside the gene matches. CDR1 is SGHTA and CDR2 is FQGNSA in the germline V gene. The CDR3 loop spans 15 amino acids. CDR3 sequence (DNA): TGTGCCAGCAGCTTCCATAGCGGGAGCGCAGATACGCAGTATTTT. Encoded protein: CASSFHSGSADTQYF.

The chain is built from TRBV12-3 or TRBV12-4 and TRBJ2-2, with D possibly TRBD1 on 5 matching bases. The CDR3 has 15 residues. The V end lost 6 bases, the J end lost 7 bases, and 18 bases lay between the germline ends. The CDR3 loop is CASSRTNPLDGELFF. CDR3 in DNA: TGTGCCAGCAGCCGGACAAATCCCCTGGACGGGGAGCTGTTTTTT.

The rearrangement uses TRBV2 and TRBJ2-5, with a possible D match to TRBD1 (6 bases). CDR1 SNHLY and CDR2 FYNNEI come from the germline V gene. The CDR3 is 15 amino acids. Trimming took off 4 bases at V and 2 bases at J, with 14 bases between the two ends. The CDR3 is CASSAGTSQQETQYF. In DNA form, the CDR3 reads TGTGCCAGCAGTGCCGGGACATCTCAACAAGAGACCCAGTACTTC.

The chain carries TRBV6-4 and TRBJ2-1; D remains unclear. The CDR3 is 13 amino acids. Trimming removed 3 bases at V and 4 bases at J, with 7 bases between. Germline V gene data show CDR1 as MRHNA and CDR2 as SNTAGT. The CDR3 DNA follows: TGTGCCAGCAGTGAACACTTGTACAATGAGCAGTTCTTC. This translates into CASSEHLYNEQFF.

This chain connects TRBV7-9 to TRBJ1-3; no clear D gene. This CDR3 region has 14 residues. V dropped 5 bases and J dropped 0 bases, with 8 bases sitting between them. Germline V CDR1 and CDR2: SEHNR, FQNEAQ (reference sequence). CDR3 DNA: TGTGCCAGCAGCCCTGTCAACTCTGGAAACACCATATATTTT. Residues: CASSPVNSGNTIYF.

This chain connects TRBV28 to TRBJ1-1; TRBD1 matches 7 bases. This CDR3 is 13 amino acids long. Looked up from germline, CDR1 is MDHEN and CDR2 is SYDVKM. The J segment lost 4 bases and the V segment lost 7 bases, leaving 6 bases of the junction unmatched. The CDR3 region is CASKEGAATEAFF. CDR3 DNA sequence: TGTGCCAGCAAGGAGGGGGCGGCCACTGAAGCTTTCTTT.

The chain links TRBV5-6 to TRBJ1-4; TRBD1 might be the D (6 bases). Germline V gives CDR1 SGHDT, CDR2 YYEEEE. The V and J ends lost 4 bases and 2 bases respectively, with 21 bases between them. This CDR3 has 18 residues. The CDR3 loop is CASSPLAAGVETNEKLFF. The CDR3 coding sequence is TGTGCCAGCAGCCCGCTAGCAGCAGGGGTCGAGACTAATGAAAAACTGTTTTTT.

DNA of the CDR3: TGTGCCAGCAGAACCGACAGGGATGGCTACACCTTC. Amino acid sequence: CASRTDRDGYTF. This chain links TRBV2 with TRBJ1-2, with 7 bases matching TRBD1. The trim removed 6 bases at V and 6 bases at J, leaving 4 bases unmatched. From germline, CDR1 is SNHLY and CDR2 FYNNEI. This CDR3 has 12 residues.

The CDR3 DNA follows: TGCGCCAGCAGCTATGCATCGGGAGACACTGAAGCTTTCTTT. As protein: CASSYASGDTEAFF. The rearrangement uses TRBV5-1 and TRBJ1-1; D is undetermined. This CDR3 has 14 residues. CDR1 and CDR2 (germline): SGHRS, YFSETQ. Trimming stripped 3 bases from V and 3 bases from J, with 12 bases between.

The chain employs TRBV5-1 and TRBJ2-7; 11 positions match TRBD2. V shed 4 bases and J 3 bases; nucleotides not matched to a gene: 6. The CDR3 totals 15 residues. Germline values: CDR1 SGHRS, CDR2 YFSETQ. The CDR3: CASSVGLAVNYEQYF. The CDR3 region has the DNA TGCGCCAGCAGCGTGGGACTAGCGGTGAACTACGAGCAGTACTTC.

The chain joins TRBV10-3 to TRBJ1-1, with no clear D. This CDR3 region has 14 residues. V was shortened by 1 base and J by 2 bases, with 8 bases between the two germline ends. Looked up from germline, CDR1 is ENHRY and CDR2 is SYGVKD. The CDR3 region has the DNA TGTGCCATCAGTGAGTTGTCGGAAAACACTGAAGCTTTCTTT. This translates into CAISELSENTEAFF.

V is TRBV24-1 and J is TRBJ2-1; TRBD1 is a possible D gene (6 bases). V was cut by 3 bases and J by 0 bases, with 11 bases left in between. Per germline, CDR1 KGHDR and CDR2 SFDVKD. This CDR3 region has 16 residues. The CDR3 DNA reads TGTGCCACCAGTGATAACAGGGCCCTCTCCTACAATGAGCAGTTCTTC. Its translation is CATSDNRALSYNEQFF.

The genes are TRBV7-3 and TRBJ1-3; TRBD1 might be the D (5 bases). CDR1 and CDR2 (germline): SGHTA, FQGTGA. The CDR3 runs 15 residues. V gave up 2 bases and J gave up 1 base, with 9 bases separating them. CDR3: CASSLGGASGNTIYF. The DNA for the CDR3 is TGTGCCAGCAGCTTAGGCGGGGCTTCTGGAAACACCATATATTTT.

This rearrangement joins TRBV20-1 to TRBJ2-3; D is perhaps TRBD2 (6 bases). Trimming removed 3 bases at V and 0 bases at J, with 13 bases between. CDR1 is DFQATT and CDR2 is SNEGSKA in the germline V gene (reference sequence). This CDR3 region has 15 residues. CDR3 sequence reads: CSARTPGGSTDTQYF. As DNA, the CDR3 is TGCAGTGCTAGGACGCCTGGGGGGAGCACAGATACGCAGTATTTT.

V usage is TRBV19 and J usage is TRBJ1-1, with 11 bases aligning to TRBD1. Germline V gives CDR1 LNHDA, CDR2 SQIVND (reference sequence). With 8 bases clipped from V and 3 bases from J, the junction kept 5 bases outside the gene matches. This CDR3 region has 14 residues. CDR3 coding DNA: TGTGCCAGTCTCGAGGACAGGGGGCACACTGAAGCTTTCTTT. This translates into CASLEDRGHTEAFF.

This chain's CDR3 is CSARGQNPDGYTF. CDR3 bases: TGCAGTGCTAGAGGACAGAACCCCGATGGCTACACCTTC. The rearrangement joins TRBV20-1 to TRBJ1-2; a possible D gene is TRBD1 (5 bases). Deletions cut 1 base from V and 6 bases from J, with 12 bases between. Germline V gene lookup returns CDR1 DFQATT and CDR2 SNEGSKA (reference sequence). The CDR3 sequence is 13 residues long.

V gene TRBV20-1 combines with J gene TRBJ2-4, with D unresolved. The germline V and J ends were trimmed by 0 bases and 0 bases, with 18 bases remaining between them. Germline loops: CDR1 DFQATT, CDR2 SNEGSKA (reference sequence). The CDR3 length is 18 residues. CDR3 sequence (DNA): TGCAGTGCTAGAGATCGGTCAGCCCCCGTCTTAGCCAAAAACATTCAGTACTTC. It encodes CSARDRSAPVLAKNIQYF.

The rearrangement uses TRBV20-1 and TRBJ2-5; possibly TRBD1 for D (6 bases). Germline V CDR1 and CDR2: DFQATT, SNEGSKA (reference sequence). The CDR3 totals 13 residues. V was trimmed by 0 bases and J by 5 bases, leaving 10 bases between them. CDR3 in amino acids: CSARETGRETQYF. The DNA of the CDR3 is TGCAGTGCTAGAGAGACAGGAAGGGAGACCCAGTACTTC.

The chain employs TRBV11-2 and TRBJ2-1, with D perhaps assigned TRBD1 or TRBD2 (5 bases each). V lost 5 bases, J lost 4 bases, and 24 bases lay in between. Germline V lookup: CDR1 SGHAT, CDR2 FQNNGV. This CDR3 region has 18 residues. The CDR3 nucleotides are TGTGCCAGCAGCCGACGAGGGCTGACGGGGACGTTATACAATGAGCAGTTCTTC. Protein product: CASSRRGLTGTLYNEQFF.

This chain connects TRBV5-1 to TRBJ2-3, with TRBD2 identical over 9 bases. Germline trimming cut 2 bases from V and 1 base from J; bases unmatched to any gene: 5. The CDR3 totals 16 residues. The germline gives CDR1 SGHRS, CDR2 YFSETQ. The CDR3 bases are TGCGCCAGCAGCTTCTCTAGCGGGGTACGCACAGATACGCAGTATTTT. It translates to CASSFSSGVRTDTQYF. Drawing the rest from reference TRBV5-1 and TRBJ2-3, the complete variable domain is KAGVTQTPRYLIKTRGQQVTLSCSPISGHRSVSWYQQTPGQGLQFLFEYFSETQRNKGNFPGRFSGRQFSNSRSEMNVSTLELGDSALYLCASSFSSGVRTDTQYFGPGTRLTVL.